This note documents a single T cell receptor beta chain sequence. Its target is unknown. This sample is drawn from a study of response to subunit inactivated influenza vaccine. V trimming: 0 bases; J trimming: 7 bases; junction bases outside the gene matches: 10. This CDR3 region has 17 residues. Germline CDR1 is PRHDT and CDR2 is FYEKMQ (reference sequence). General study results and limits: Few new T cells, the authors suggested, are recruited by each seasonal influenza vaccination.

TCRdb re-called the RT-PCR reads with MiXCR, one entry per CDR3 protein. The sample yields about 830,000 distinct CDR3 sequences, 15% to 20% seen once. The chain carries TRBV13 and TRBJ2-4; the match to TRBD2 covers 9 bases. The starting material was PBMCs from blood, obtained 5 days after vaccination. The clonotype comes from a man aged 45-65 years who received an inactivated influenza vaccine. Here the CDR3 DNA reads TGTGCCAGCAGCTTAGGCGTCGGCGGGAGGGCCGGGAACATTCAGTACTTC. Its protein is CASSLGVGGRAGNIQYF.